What follows are 28 T cell receptor beta chains derived from one specimen sequenced in a study of T cell clonotyping in hematopoietic cell transplantation. Only in-frame clones appear in the TCRdb table, and some are missing; sequencing was by immunoSEQ multiplex PCR. The table records 35,000 to 45,000 clones, over 85% of them present only once. The sample's time point: recipient sample about 28 days before transplant, after cytoreduction. Material: peripheral blood mononuclear cells, obtained before stem cell transplant. All receptors come from a man aged 40-55 years with chronic myeloid leukemia. Some clones in this sample may be carry-over from other donors' samples.

This chain connects TRBV28 to TRBJ2-7, with 8 nucleotides matching TRBD1. The V segment lost 5 bases and the J segment 9 bases; nucleotides outside the gene matches: 15. The V gene's germline CDR1 is MDHEN and CDR2 SYDVKM. The CDR3 runs to 15 residues. Written as DNA, the CDR3 is TGTGCCAGCAGTGGGGACGGACAGGGTATTGCAGTGCAGTACTTC. Its translation: CASSGDGQGIAVQYF.

V is TRBV30 and J is TRBJ2-7; D is ambiguous. Germline V CDR1 and CDR2: GTSNPN, SVGIG (reference sequence). The V gene lost 4 bases and the J gene lost 3 bases, with 7 bases spanning the gap. CDR3 length: 11 residues. The CDR3 nucleotides are TGTGCCTGGAAGGTCAGCTACGAGCAGTACTTC. Its protein product is CAWKVSYEQYF.

This chain uses TRBV28 with TRBJ2-7, with a possible D match to TRBD1 (7 bases). V lost 7 bases and J lost 4, with 20 bases in between. CDR3 length equals 15 residues. Germline CDR1 is MDHEN and CDR2 is SYDVKM. This chain's CDR3 is CASISGGGDFYEQYF. The CDR3 DNA follows: TGTGCCAGCATCAGTGGAGGGGGCGACTTTTACGAGCAGTACTTC.

The gene calls are TRBV6-5 and TRBJ2-7; D is possibly TRBD1 (5 bases). V shed 6 bases and J shed 1 base, with 13 bases lying between them. The CDR3 is 14 residues long. Germline values: CDR1 MNHEY, CDR2 SVGAGI. In DNA form, the CDR3 reads TGTGCCAGCAGACCCCAGGGTTCTTCCTACGAGCAGTACTTC. Amino acid sequence: CASRPQGSSYEQYF.

The chain uses TRBV9 and TRBJ2-2; 8 nucleotides align to TRBD1. This CDR3 has 14 residues. Germline assignment: CDR1 SGDLS and CDR2 YYNGEE. With V trimmed by 4 bases and J by 6 bases, 5 bases remained unmatched. The CDR3 nucleotides read TGTGCCAGCAGCCCGGGACAGGTAGCCGGGGAGCTGTTTTTT. As protein: CASSPGQVAGELFF.

The chain joins TRBV28 to TRBJ2-3; tentatively, D is TRBD1 or TRBD2 (5 bases each). The CDR3 extends over 17 amino acids. V shed 3 bases and J shed 2 bases, with 18 bases lying between them. In germline, CDR1 is MDHEN, CDR2 SYDVKM. The CDR3 nucleotides are TGTGCCAGCAGTTTCTGGGGGTCCGTTTCATACACAGATACGCAGTATTTT. Its protein product is CASSFWGSVSYTDTQYF.

This chain connects TRBV13 to TRBJ1-3, with 8 bases that match TRBD1. The trim removed 4 bases at V and 2 bases at J, leaving 10 bases unmatched. This CDR3 is built from 17 residues. Germline CDR1 PRHDT, CDR2 FYEKMQ (reference sequence). The CDR3 sequence is CASSSSGQGHPGNTIYF. The DNA of the CDR3 is TGTGCCAGCAGCTCAAGCGGACAGGGTCATCCTGGAAACACCATATATTTT.

The rearrangement uses TRBV5-1 and TRBJ1-3; D is ambiguous. V was pared by 2 bases and J by 0 bases, with 21 bases between. The length of the CDR3 is 19 residues. Germline lookup yields CDR1 SGHRS and CDR2 YFSETQ. The DNA of the CDR3 is TGCGCCAGCAGCTTCGTCCCCTCGGCAGAAGTTCTCTCTGGAAACACCATATATTTT. Protein product: CASSFVPSAEVLSGNTIYF.

The chain joins TRBV28 to TRBJ2-7; 7 nucleotides line up with TRBD1. CDR3 length: 15 amino acids. The junction had 11 bases not matched to a gene; V was cut back by 5 bases and J by 4 bases. Germline V lookup: CDR1 MDHEN, CDR2 SYDVKM. CDR3: CASSRPGGVLYEQYF. Here the CDR3 DNA reads TGTGCCAGCAGTAGGCCAGGGGGTGTGTTGTACGAGCAGTACTTC.

This clone was detected only once. The CDR3 region is CASREEPNQPQHF. As DNA, the CDR3 is TGTGCCAGTAGGGAAGAACCCAATCAGCCCCAGCATTTT. The rearrangement uses TRBV19 and TRBJ1-5; D is uncertain. V lost 6 bases and J 3 bases, leaving 9 bases between the germline ends. In germline, CDR1 is LNHDA, CDR2 SQIVND (reference sequence). There are 13 residues in the CDR3.

The chain carries TRBV7-2 and TRBJ1-2, with TRBD1 as a possible D gene (6 bases). Germline loops: CDR1 SGHTA, CDR2 FQGNSA. The CDR3 sequence is 13 residues long. Trimming left V 3 bases short and J 4 bases short, with 9 bases between. The CDR3 loop is CASSFDRIYGYTF. DNA of the CDR3: TGTGCCAGCAGCTTTGACAGGATCTATGGCTACACCTTC.

The V call is TRBV30, the J call TRBJ1-4, with D unresolved. Germline CDR1 and CDR2: GTSNPN and SVGIG (reference sequence). The CDR3 contains 11 residues. Trimming shortened V by 5 bases and J by 4 bases, and 5 bases separated the two germline ends. As DNA, the CDR3 is TGTGCCTGGGCACATAATGAAAAACTGTTTTTT. It yields the protein CAWAHNEKLFF.

The V gene is TRBV4-1, the J gene TRBJ2-3; 7 bases align to TRBD1. The CDR3 sequence is 17 residues long. The germline CDR1 and CDR2 sequences are MGHRA and YSYEKL. The J segment lost 0 bases and the V segment lost 5 bases, leaving 11 bases of the junction unmatched. The CDR3 DNA reads as TGCGCCAGCAGCTCGAAACAGGGGACCTACAGCACAGATACGCAGTATTTT. This gives the protein CASSSKQGTYSTDTQYF.

The chain uses TRBV2 and TRBJ2-1; 9 bases map to TRBD1. The germline V gene has CDR1 SNHLY and CDR2 FYNNEI. This CDR3 is built from 15 residues. With 6 bases clipped from V and 6 bases from J, the junction kept 9 bases outside the gene matches. The CDR3 DNA sequence: TGTGCCAGCAGGGCCGGGACAGGGCTCCTCAATGAGCAGTTCTTC. This gives the protein CASRAGTGLLNEQFF.

V and J are TRBV30 and TRBJ1-2, with D tentatively TRBD1 (5 bases). The CDR3 contains 13 residues. V was shortened by 1 base and J by 5 bases, with 11 bases between the two germline ends. Germline V gene sequence: CDR1 GTSNPN, CDR2 SVGIG (reference sequence). CDR3 residues: CAWSESGPYGYTF. The DNA for the CDR3 is TGTGCCTGGAGTGAATCGGGACCTTATGGCTACACCTTC.

The CDR3, as DNA: TGTGCCTGGAGGGCCAGCACCGGGTACGGGGAGCTGTTTTTT. Translated: CAWRASTGYGELFF. This chain joins TRBV30 and TRBJ2-2; D remains ambiguous. Germline V gives CDR1 GTSNPN, CDR2 SVGIG (reference sequence). The CDR3 is 14 amino acids. Trimming pared 3 bases from V and 7 bases from J, leaving 15 bases between.

This chain uses TRBV5-1 with TRBJ2-3; D is undetermined. The germline V gene encodes CDR1 SGHRS and CDR2 YFSETQ. V was cut by 0 bases and J by 1 base, with 15 bases left in between. CDR3 length equals 17 residues. The CDR3 is CASSLEPPIPGTDTQYF. The CDR3 region has the DNA TGCGCCAGCAGCTTGGAGCCACCTATTCCGGGCACAGATACGCAGTATTTT.

The DNA of the CDR3 is TGTGCCAGCAGCTTGATGGCGGAGGGGAATCAGCCCCAGCATTTT. Amino acid sequence: CASSLMAEGNQPQHF. This chain links TRBV7-2 with TRBJ1-5; D perhaps matches TRBD1 (5 bases). Between the trimmed V and J ends, which lost 3 bases and 4 bases, there was a span of 13 bases. The CDR3 has 15 residues. Germline CDR1 reads SGHTA; CDR2 reads FQGNSA.

The CDR3, as DNA: TGTGCCAGCAGTTTCTCAGCGGTAGTAGGTGAAAAACTGTTTTTT. Residues: CASSFSAVVGEKLFF. V is TRBV25-1 and J is TRBJ1-4; D ambiguous. This CDR3 comprises 15 residues. Germline values: CDR1 MGHDK, CDR2 SYGVNS. Between the trimmed V and J ends, which lost 5 bases and 7 bases, there was a span of 17 bases.

The J gene is TRBJ2-7, the V gene TRBV28; D call uncertain. CDR1 is MDHEN, CDR2 SYDVKM, per germline. V lost 4 bases and J 1 base, leaving 14 bases between the germline ends. The length of the CDR3 is 15 residues. In nucleotides, the CDR3 is TGTGCCAGCAGTTCGAATGACTTGGCGTCCTACGAGCAGTACTTC. This gives the protein CASSSNDLASYEQYF.

This clone was counted between two and nine times. The V call is TRBV6-5, the J call TRBJ1-1; 7 positions match TRBD1. Unmatched junction bases numbered 4, after V lost 4 bases and J lost 8 bases. This CDR3 is 12 amino acids long. The germline V gene has CDR1 MNHEY and CDR2 SVGAGI. The CDR3 nucleotides are TGTGCCAGCAGTTTCCAACAGGGGGAAGCTTTCTTT. This sequence encodes CASSFQQGEAFF.

This chain links TRBV29-1 with TRBJ1-2, with a possible D match to TRBD1 (5 bases). With 0 bases removed from V and 4 bases from J, the gap between germline ends came to 9 bases. Germline lookup yields CDR1 SQVTM and CDR2 ANQGSEA. The CDR3 length is 13 residues. Written as DNA, the CDR3 is TGCAGCGTTGAAGATCGGGGCGGCTATGGCTACACCTTC. The encoded protein is CSVEDRGGYGYTF.

The gene calls are TRBV27 and TRBJ2-7, with D possibly matching TRBD2 (5 bases). CDR3 length: 13 residues. The germline CDR1 and CDR2 sequences are MNHEY and SMNVEV (reference sequence). The V end lost 8 bases, the J end lost 2 bases, and 13 bases lay between the germline ends. The CDR3 DNA reads as TGTGCCAGCCGCTGGGGAGAACCCTACGAGCAGTACTTC. Translated: CASRWGEPYEQYF.

The chain links TRBV7-2 to TRBJ2-1; 9 bases match TRBD1. The germline V gene encodes CDR1 SGHTA and CDR2 FQGNSA. This CDR3 region has 15 residues. The V segment lost 1 base and the J segment 4 bases; nucleotides outside the gene matches: 2. The CDR3: CASSLDRGRYNEQFF. The CDR3 DNA reads as TGTGCCAGCAGCTTAGACAGGGGGCGATACAATGAGCAGTTCTTC.

The count of this clone is one. The rearrangement links TRBV4-1 to TRBJ2-7, with 8 bases lining up with TRBD2. The ends lost 0 bases at V and 2 bases at J; junction bases unmatched: 6. The CDR3 consists of 16 residues. CDR1 and CDR2 from the germline V gene are MGHRA and YSYEKL. CDR3 coding DNA: TGCGCCAGCAGCCAAGAGACTTTAGCGGGGACCTACGAGCAGTACTTC. This encodes CASSQETLAGTYEQYF.

The V and J genes are TRBV7-3 and TRBJ1-1; D is possibly TRBD1 (5 bases). Germline assignment: CDR1 SGHTA and CDR2 FQGTGA. This CDR3 has 14 residues. The V end was cut by 6 bases, the J end by 0 bases, with 11 bases between. In nucleotides, the CDR3 is TGTGCCAGCAGTAGCGGGGGAATGAACACTGAAGCTTTCTTT. Its translation is CASSSGGMNTEAFF.

The chain links TRBV7-2 to TRBJ2-5, with TRBD1 matching over 9 bases. Germline lookup yields CDR1 SGHTA and CDR2 FQGNSA. Losses at the gene ends were 6 bases for V and 5 bases for J; bases not matched to a gene: 4. The CDR3 has 13 residues. The CDR3 nucleotides read TGTGCCAGCAGTCAGGACAGGGGTGAGACCCAGTACTTC. Encoded protein: CASSQDRGETQYF.

The rearrangement uses TRBV7-2 and TRBJ2-1; D gene ambiguous. V was trimmed by 5 bases and J by 10 bases, leaving 15 bases between them. The CDR3 totals 13 residues. CDR1 is SGHTA and CDR2 is FQGNSA in the germline V gene. For the CDR3, the DNA is TGTGCCAGCAGCCCCCTGAGGCAACCGGAGCAGTTCTTC. As protein: CASSPLRQPEQFF.